Below are 13 T cell receptor beta chains sequenced from a single sample in a study of shared clonotypes between healthy human individuals. The table came from immunoSEQ multiplex PCR; TCRdb's copy has only in-frame clones and leaves some out. The repertoire holds about 490,000 clones, 76% seen once, with 13% in the top ten. Source material: PBMCs. These receptor sequences come from a woman in her thirties or forties in good health. Some clones in this sample may be carry-over from other donors' samples.

This sequence joins TRBV15 and TRBJ2-4; 10 bases align to TRBD1. Germline trimming cut 6 bases from V and 8 bases from J; bases unmatched to any gene: 13. Germline assignment: CDR1 LNHNV and CDR2 YYDKDF (reference sequence). The CDR3 covers 16 residues. CDR3 coding DNA: TGTGCCACCAGTCCTTTTGCGGGACAGGGGACGGACATTCAGTACTTC. Residues: CATSPFAGQGTDIQYF.

The rearrangement joins TRBV7-3 to TRBJ2-7; D is ambiguous. The CDR3 runs to 12 residues. The germline gives CDR1 SGHTA, CDR2 FQGTGA. The V end was cut by 2 bases, the J end by 3 bases, with 5 bases between. CDR3 nucleotide sequence: TGTGCCAGCAGCTTAGTCGGCTACGAGCAGTACTTC. Translating gives CASSLVGYEQYF.

V and J are TRBV7-2 and TRBJ2-3, with TRBD2 identical over 9 bases. The CDR3 contains 17 residues. Trimming removed 1 base from V and 0 bases from J; junction bases left unmatched: 5. Germline V lookup: CDR1 SGHTA, CDR2 FQGNSA. The DNA of the CDR3 is TGTGCCAGCAGCTTAGTAGCGGGAGTTTCTAGCACAGATACGCAGTATTTT. Amino acids: CASSLVAGVSSTDTQYF.

The rearrangement uses TRBV2 and TRBJ2-1; TRBD2 matches 8 bases. The V gene end was trimmed by 6 bases and the J gene end by 6 bases; junction bases not matched to a gene: 19. This CDR3 region has 18 residues. Germline CDR1 SNHLY, CDR2 FYNNEI. The CDR3 DNA follows: TGTGCCAGCAGCCTACACAGGAGTCGGACGGGAGGGGGCAATGAGCAGTTCTTC. This sequence encodes CASSLHRSRTGGGNEQFF.

This sequence joins TRBV7-9 and TRBJ2-7; D tentatively reads TRBD1 or TRBD2 (6 bases each). The V end was cut by 8 bases, the J end by 2 bases, with 22 bases between. The CDR3 contains 16 residues. Germline-derived CDR1 and CDR2 are SEHNR and FQNEAQ (reference sequence). The CDR3 DNA is TGTGCCAGCGCTTCGGACAGAGGGAGGAACCCCTACGAGCAGTACTTC. Encoded protein: CASASDRGRNPYEQYF.

This rearrangement joins TRBV28 to TRBJ1-5; TRBD1 is a possible D gene (6 bases). This CDR3 has 15 residues. Germline V gives CDR1 MDHEN, CDR2 SYDVKM. Trimming pared 10 bases from V and 6 bases from J, leaving 22 bases between. The CDR3 sequence is CATKPFNRVAQPQHF. CDR3 in DNA: TGTGCCACCAAACCTTTCAACAGGGTGGCTCAGCCCCAGCATTTT.

This chain connects TRBV2 to TRBJ2-2; D is unclear. The CDR3 loop spans 16 amino acids. V lost 2 bases to trimming and J lost 4 bases, with 14 bases between them. The germline CDR1 and CDR2 sequences are SNHLY and FYNNEI. The CDR3 DNA sequence: TGTGCCAGCAGTGAAACGGCAGGACCTTTCACCGGGGAGCTGTTTTTT. Protein: CASSETAGPFTGELFF.

CDR3 DNA: TGTGCCATCAGCACCGGGACACAGGGGTGGAGTGGCTACACCTTC. It is translated as CAISTGTQGWSGYTF. The rearrangement links TRBV10-3 to TRBJ1-2, with 7 positions matching TRBD1. The trim removed 6 bases at V and 7 bases at J, leaving 14 bases unmatched. The CDR3 contains 15 residues. Germline V CDR1 and CDR2: ENHRY, SYGVKD.

CDR3 nucleotide sequence: TGTGCCAGTACCTTCTCTGGGACAGCTAATCAGCCCCAGCATTTT. Encoded protein: CASTFSGTANQPQHF. The chain combines TRBV19 with TRBJ1-5; 7 nucleotides line up with TRBD1. The CDR3 has 15 residues. Germline lookup yields CDR1 LNHDA and CDR2 SQIVND (reference sequence). J lost 4 bases, V lost 7 bases, and 10 bases had no gene match.

The chain carries TRBV15 and TRBJ1-5, with D hard to call. The V end lost 1 base, the J end lost 7 bases, and 11 bases lay between the germline ends. The CDR3 consists of 14 residues. Germline assignment: CDR1 LNHNV and CDR2 YYDKDF (reference sequence). In DNA, the CDR3 is TGTGCCACCAGCAGAGCAGGCATTGGACAGCCCCAGCATTTT. The encoded protein is CATSRAGIGQPQHF.

V usage is TRBV30 and J usage is TRBJ1-1; perhaps TRBD1 as D (5 bases). Looked up from germline, CDR1 is GTSNPN and CDR2 is SVGIG (reference sequence). The length of the CDR3 is 12 residues. V lost 2 bases to trimming and J lost 4 bases, with 8 bases between them. CDR3 bases: TGTGCCTGGAGTTCTAGGGGCACTGAAGCTTTCTTT. Amino acid sequence: CAWSSRGTEAFF.

The chain joins TRBV15 to TRBJ1-2, with D hard to call. V was shortened by 0 bases and J by 8 bases, with 13 bases between the two germline ends. Germline CDR1 and CDR2: LNHNV and YYDKDF (reference sequence). The CDR3 runs to 14 residues. The CDR3 loop reads CATSRDVQLGGYTF. As DNA, the CDR3 is TGTGCCACCAGCAGAGATGTCCAACTAGGAGGCTACACCTTC.

This chain joins TRBV11-2 and TRBJ1-3, with 10 positions matching TRBD1. The V gene's germline CDR1 is SGHAT and CDR2 FQNNGV. Unmatched junction bases numbered 7, after V lost 5 bases and J lost 0 bases. The CDR3 has 17 residues. The CDR3 sequence is CASSLRTGGSSGNTIYF. In DNA form, the CDR3 reads TGTGCCAGCAGCCTCCGGACAGGGGGGTCCTCTGGAAACACCATATATTTT.